These T cell receptor beta chains were read from a single sample in a study of identical twins. Using its own MiXCR run on the 5' RACE reads, TCRdb lists one record per CDR3 protein. This repertoire shows hundreds of thousands of distinct CDR3 sequences, around 6% found once; its top ten account for approximately 2%. Sequenced input: naive T cells sorted from blood. These receptors were obtained from a young man in good health. Both conserved end residues are part of each CDR3. The D gene is left open where the match is weak. Only part of the rows carry a size: once, few, many, or a class if the clone is expanded.

j_call: TRBJ2-5
v_call: TRBV29-1
clone_size: many
d_call: -
cdr3_aa: CSVGVETQYF
cdr3_nt: TGCAGCGTGGGGGTAGAGACCCAGTACTTC

j_call: TRBJ2-5
v_call: TRBV15
clone_size: -
d_call: -
cdr3_aa: CATSSEGTQYF
cdr3_nt: TGTGCCACCAGCAGCGAAGGGACCCAGTACTTC

j_call: TRBJ2-2
v_call: TRBV10-3
clone_size: many
d_call: -
cdr3_aa: CAISESAQNTGELFF
cdr3_nt: TGTGCCATCAGTGAGTCCGCACAGAACACCGGGGAGCTGTTTTTT

j_call: TRBJ2-5
v_call: TRBV20-1
clone_size: -
d_call: TRBD2
cdr3_aa: CSATSGSRETQYF
cdr3_nt: TGCAGTGCTACTAGCGGGAGTAGAGAGACCCAGTACTTC

j_call: TRBJ2-3
v_call: TRBV10-3
clone_size: many
d_call: -
cdr3_aa: CAISTRGSDTQYF
cdr3_nt: TGTGCCATCAGTACCAGGGGATCGGATACGCAGTATTTT

j_call: TRBJ1-6
v_call: TRBV6-5
clone_size: many
d_call: -
cdr3_aa: CASTWSGGSNSPLHF
cdr3_nt: TGTGCCAGCACTTGGAGTGGGGGGAGCAATTCACCCCTCCACTTT

j_call: TRBJ1-1
v_call: TRBV12-5
clone_size: -
d_call: -
cdr3_aa: CASGSAGDTEAFF
cdr3_nt: TGTGCTAGTGGTTCGGCAGGGGACACTGAAGCTTTCTTT

j_call: TRBJ1-2
v_call: TRBV5-5
clone_size: many
d_call: -
cdr3_aa: CASSLSRDYGYTF
cdr3_nt: TGTGCCAGCAGCTTGTCCAGAGACTATGGCTACACCTTC

j_call: TRBJ2-2
v_call: TRBV7-9
clone_size: few
d_call: -
cdr3_aa: CASSFGVGAGLELFF
cdr3_nt: TGTGCCAGCAGCTTTGGGGTCGGAGCGGGTTTGGAGCTGTTTTTT

j_call: TRBJ2-7
v_call: TRBV10-3
clone_size: many
d_call: TRBD2
cdr3_aa: CAISEPSGTVFEQYF
cdr3_nt: TGTGCCATCAGTGAGCCTAGCGGGACAGTTTTCGAGCAGTACTTC

j_call: TRBJ2-5
v_call: TRBV7-9
clone_size: many
d_call: -
cdr3_aa: CASSPRRGETQYF
cdr3_nt: TGTGCCAGCAGCCCAAGGAGGGGAGAGACCCAGTACTTC

j_call: TRBJ2-1
v_call: TRBV20-1
clone_size: many
d_call: -
cdr3_aa: CSAFSNPSSVF
cdr3_nt: TGCAGTGCGTTCAGCAACCCGTCATCAGTCTTC

j_call: TRBJ2-4
v_call: TRBV12-3/TRBV12-4
clone_size: few
d_call: TRBD2
cdr3_aa: CASSSGLAGITAKNIQYF
cdr3_nt: TGTGCCAGCAGTTCGGGACTAGCGGGAATTACAGCCAAAAACATTCAGTACTTC

j_call: TRBJ1-6
v_call: TRBV20-1
clone_size: few
d_call: TRBD1
cdr3_aa: CSARDTLTGKNSPLHF
cdr3_nt: TGCAGTGCTAGAGATACCTTGACAGGGAAGAATTCACCCCTCCACTTT

j_call: TRBJ2-1
v_call: TRBV11-3
clone_size: few
d_call: -
cdr3_aa: CASSLDFQFYEQFF
cdr3_nt: TGTGCCAGCAGCTTAGATTTTCAGTTCTATGAGCAGTTCTTC

j_call: TRBJ2-7
v_call: TRBV12-3/TRBV12-4
clone_size: many
d_call: -
cdr3_aa: CASSPYTGSYEQYF
cdr3_nt: TGTGCCAGCAGTCCATACACCGGCTCCTACGAGCAGTACTTC

j_call: TRBJ1-4
v_call: TRBV6-5
clone_size: -
d_call: TRBD1
cdr3_aa: CASSYDRVKEKLFF
cdr3_nt: TGTGCCAGCAGTTACGACAGGGTAAAAGAAAAACTGTTTTTT

j_call: TRBJ2-4
v_call: TRBV2
clone_size: few
d_call: TRBD1
cdr3_aa: CATRPRGTGDIQYF
cdr3_nt: TGTGCCACCCGACCCAGGGGGACAGGGGACATTCAGTACTTC

j_call: TRBJ1-1
v_call: TRBV6-5
clone_size: many
d_call: -
cdr3_aa: CASSYSGVTEAFF
cdr3_nt: TGTGCCAGCAGTTACTCGGGGGTTACTGAAGCTTTCTTT

j_call: TRBJ1-1
v_call: TRBV4-1
clone_size: few
d_call: -
cdr3_aa: CASSPRLGWPTEAFF
cdr3_nt: TGCGCCAGCAGCCCCCGCTTAGGGTGGCCCACTGAAGCTTTCTTT

j_call: TRBJ1-6
v_call: TRBV7-9
clone_size: many
d_call: -
cdr3_aa: CASSLTRAADNSPLHF
cdr3_nt: TGTGCCAGCAGCTTAACCCGTGCAGCCGATAATTCACCCCTCCACTTT

j_call: TRBJ1-3
v_call: TRBV27
clone_size: many
d_call: -
cdr3_aa: CASSFNSGDTIYF
cdr3_nt: TGTGCCAGCAGTTTCAACTCTGGAGACACCATATATTTT

j_call: TRBJ2-7
v_call: TRBV20-1
clone_size: few
d_call: TRBD1
cdr3_aa: CSARDKHRGSNEQYF
cdr3_nt: TGCAGTGCTAGAGATAAGCACAGGGGGTCGAACGAGCAGTACTTC

j_call: TRBJ1-5
v_call: TRBV20-1
clone_size: many
d_call: -
cdr3_aa: CSGGEGNQPQHF
cdr3_nt: TGCAGTGGGGGGGAGGGGAATCAGCCCCAGCATTTT

j_call: TRBJ2-7
v_call: TRBV7-9
clone_size: few
d_call: TRBD1
cdr3_aa: CASSQRPGQGYTQYF
cdr3_nt: TGTGCCAGCAGCCAGAGGCCGGGACAGGGGTACACGCAGTACTTC

j_call: TRBJ2-1
v_call: TRBV20-1
clone_size: many
d_call: TRBD2
cdr3_aa: CSARDPGGGSSYNEQFF
cdr3_nt: TGCAGTGCTAGAGATCCCGGGGGAGGGAGCTCCTACAATGAGCAGTTCTTC

j_call: TRBJ2-1
v_call: TRBV5-6
clone_size: -
d_call: -
cdr3_aa: CASSATKIWEQFF
cdr3_nt: TGTGCCAGCAGCGCGACTAAGATTTGGGAGCAGTTCTTC

j_call: TRBJ1-6
v_call: TRBV7-2
clone_size: -
d_call: -
cdr3_aa: CASSLGQTNSPLHF
cdr3_nt: TGTGCCAGCAGCTTAGGACAGACTAATTCACCCCTCCACTTT

j_call: TRBJ1-5
v_call: TRBV12-3/TRBV12-4
clone_size: many
d_call: -
cdr3_aa: CASSLLGSNQPQHF
cdr3_nt: TGTGCCAGCAGTTTACTCGGCAGCAATCAGCCCCAGCATTTT

j_call: TRBJ2-3
v_call: TRBV5-1
clone_size: many
d_call: TRBD2
cdr3_aa: CASGTSGRANTDTQYF
cdr3_nt: TGCGCCAGTGGGACTAGCGGGAGAGCGAACACAGATACGCAGTATTTT

j_call: TRBJ2-1
v_call: TRBV12-3/TRBV12-4
clone_size: many
d_call: TRBD2
cdr3_aa: CASSPRTSGRYSYNEQFF
cdr3_nt: TGTGCCAGCAGTCCCCGGACTAGCGGGAGGTACTCCTACAATGAGCAGTTCTTC

j_call: TRBJ1-2
v_call: TRBV20-1
clone_size: many
d_call: TRBD1
cdr3_aa: CSAMGQGVKGYTF
cdr3_nt: TGCAGTGCCATGGGACAGGGAGTCAAAGGCTACACCTTC

j_call: TRBJ2-2
v_call: TRBV7-2
clone_size: many
d_call: -
cdr3_aa: CASSILAGTAQTGELFF
cdr3_nt: TGTGCCAGCAGCATCCTAGCCGGGACGGCTCAGACCGGGGAGCTGTTTTTT

j_call: TRBJ2-2
v_call: TRBV20-1
clone_size: few
d_call: -
cdr3_aa: CSARQARNTGELFF
cdr3_nt: TGCAGTGCTAGGCAGGCTCGGAACACCGGGGAGCTGTTTTTT

j_call: TRBJ2-1
v_call: TRBV6-2/TRBV6-3
clone_size: many
d_call: -
cdr3_aa: CASSYDDLKQFF
cdr3_nt: TGTGCCAGCAGTTACGATGACCTAAAGCAGTTCTTC

j_call: TRBJ2-2
v_call: TRBV18
clone_size: few
d_call: TRBD1
cdr3_aa: CASSTPRTGPNTGELFF
cdr3_nt: TGTGCCAGCTCAACGCCCCGGACAGGGCCAAACACCGGGGAGCTGTTTTTT

j_call: TRBJ2-7
v_call: TRBV20-1
clone_size: many
d_call: TRBD2
cdr3_aa: CSANLAGAYEQYF
cdr3_nt: TGCAGTGCGAACCTAGCGGGAGCGTATGAGCAGTACTTC

j_call: TRBJ1-1
v_call: TRBV12-3/TRBV12-4
clone_size: many
d_call: -
cdr3_aa: CASSLDPGAGTEAFF
cdr3_nt: TGTGCCAGCAGTTTAGACCCGGGGGCAGGCACTGAAGCTTTCTTT

j_call: TRBJ2-3
v_call: TRBV7-6
clone_size: few
d_call: -
cdr3_aa: CASSLALSGLPDTQYF
cdr3_nt: TGTGCCAGCAGCTTAGCGCTATCAGGGCTCCCAGATACGCAGTATTTT

j_call: TRBJ2-7
v_call: TRBV9
clone_size: -
d_call: TRBD2
cdr3_aa: CASSGEGSEQYF
cdr3_nt: TGTGCCAGCAGTGGGGAGGGGTCCGAGCAGTACTTC

j_call: TRBJ2-3
v_call: TRBV25-1
clone_size: many
d_call: TRBD2
cdr3_aa: CASRSGRSTDTQYF
cdr3_nt: TGTGCCAGCAGAAGCGGGAGGAGCACAGATACGCAGTATTTT

j_call: TRBJ2-1
v_call: TRBV5-6
clone_size: many
d_call: -
cdr3_aa: CASSLSDRTNNEQFF
cdr3_nt: TGTGCCAGCAGCTTGAGTGATAGAACAAACAATGAGCAGTTCTTC

j_call: TRBJ2-3
v_call: TRBV7-3
clone_size: many
d_call: TRBD1
cdr3_aa: CASSFGQGGVDTQYF
cdr3_nt: TGTGCCAGCAGCTTCGGACAGGGGGGAGTAGATACGCAGTATTTT

j_call: TRBJ2-2
v_call: TRBV6-2/TRBV6-3
clone_size: -
d_call: -
cdr3_aa: CASSYFGTNTGELFF
cdr3_nt: TGTGCCAGCAGTTACTTCGGTACGAACACCGGGGAGCTGTTTTTT